A single sample gave rise to the 19 T cell receptor beta chains below, sequenced in a study of T cells in Graves' hyperthyroidism and ophthalmopathy (dated by TCRdb to 2018 to 2020). Receptor amplification or capture employed multiplex PCR. TCRdb shows the sequencer as Illumina HiSeq 2000. Amplification of TCR beta CDR3 regions was carried out from RNA transcripts. The TCR CDR3 was subjected to a first round of RT-PCR using the HTBI primer set and the Qiagen OneStep RT-PCR kit. Through fastp at Q25 and MiXCR, TCRdb rebuilt clones from the public reads, retaining in-frame beta chains. Rows are unified per CDR3 protein, each entry keeping the most common DNA and genes. The sample contains about 270,000 distinct CDR3 sequences, about 20% of them found a single time. The ten top clones hold around 65% of the sample. Sequenced input: blood. The receptor source for this set is a man between 25 and 39 years old with Graves' ophthalmopathy.

This clonotype was found many times. This rearrangement joins TRBV7-9 to TRBJ2-7, with unresolved D. CDR1 and CDR2 (germline): SEHNR, FQNEAQ (reference sequence). V dropped 0 bases and J dropped 2 bases, with 11 bases sitting between them. There are 15 residues in the CDR3. CDR3 in DNA: TGTGCCAGCAGCTTAGCGGACGCCAGGACCTACGAGCAGTACTTC. Translated: CASSLADARTYEQYF.

This clonotype has a handful of counts. The rearrangement links TRBV28 to TRBJ1-5, with D perhaps TRBD1 (5 bases). V lost 3 bases and J lost 7, with 13 bases in between. The CDR3 consists of 14 residues. Germline V gives CDR1 MDHEN, CDR2 SYDVKM. In DNA form, the CDR3 reads TGTGCCAGCAGTTTTATGGGTGGGGCCCAGCCCCAGCATTTT. Its translation: CASSFMGGAQPQHF.

At least ten counts were recorded for this clonotype. The chain carries TRBV18 and TRBJ2-1; tentatively, D is TRBD1 (5 bases). Germline values: CDR1 KGHSH, CDR2 LQKENI. The CDR3 covers 13 residues. The V gene lost 3 bases and the J gene lost 6 bases, with 9 bases spanning the gap. CDR3 in amino acids: CASSPGQVNEQFF. CDR3 bases: TGTGCCAGCTCACCGGGGCAGGTCAATGAGCAGTTCTTC.

This clonotype was counted at least ten times. The V gene is TRBV20-1, the J gene TRBJ1-1; D not resolved. The CDR3 runs 16 residues. Germline V gene data show CDR1 as DFQATT and CDR2 as SNEGSKA (reference sequence). The V and J ends lost 0 bases and 0 bases respectively, with 14 bases between them. CDR3 DNA sequence: TGCAGTGCTAGAGATGTTCTGATGGAGGTGAACACTGAAGCTTTCTTT. Its translation is CSARDVLMEVNTEAFF.

This clonotype was seen many times. This sequence joins TRBV20-1 and TRBJ1-1, with D unresolved. CDR1 and CDR2 from the germline V gene are DFQATT and SNEGSKA (reference sequence). The ends were cut back, 2 bases at V and 1 base at J, with 5 bases in the middle. There are 12 residues in the CDR3. The CDR3 spells CSARQRNTEAFF. CDR3 DNA sequence: TGCAGTGCTAGACAGAGGAACACTGAAGCTTTCTTT.

The genes are TRBV20-1 and TRBJ1-2; the D gene is possibly TRBD1 (6 bases). The ends were cut back, 0 bases at V and 4 bases at J, with 15 bases in the middle. The CDR3 contains 15 residues. Germline values: CDR1 DFQATT, CDR2 SNEGSKA (reference sequence). CDR3 in amino acids: CSARDLQRGVYGYTF. The CDR3 DNA follows: TGCAGTGCTAGAGATTTACAGAGGGGGGTCTATGGCTACACCTTC.

The chain employs TRBV12-5 and TRBJ2-2; TRBD1 matches at 9 bases. Germline V gives CDR1 LGHNT, CDR2 FRNRAP. The V segment lost 4 bases and the J segment 3 bases; nucleotides outside the gene matches: 6. The CDR3 is 16 residues long. Here the CDR3 DNA reads TGTGCTAGTGGTTCAAGACAGGGGGGTGACACCGGGGAGCTGTTTTTT. Translation gives CASGSRQGGDTGELFF.

This sequence joins TRBV7-8 and TRBJ2-2, with 12 bases identical to TRBD2. The CDR3 covers 15 residues. CDR1 and CDR2 (germline): SGHVS, FQNEAQ. V gave up 5 bases and J gave up 5 bases; unmatched junction bases: 3. CDR3 protein: CASSTGTSGTGELFF. CDR3 coding DNA: TGTGCCAGCAGCACCGGGACTAGCGGGACCGGGGAGCTGTTTTTT.

This clonotype appeared a few times. The chain couples TRBV27 to TRBJ2-3, with 12 bases matching TRBD2. The CDR3 totals 17 residues. With V trimmed by 3 bases and J by 3 bases, 7 bases remained unmatched. Germline V gene data show CDR1 as MNHEY and CDR2 as SMNVEV (reference sequence). CDR3 residues: CASSFLTSGSVTDTQYF. CDR3 DNA: TGTGCCAGCAGTTTTTTGACTAGCGGGAGTGTGACAGATACGCAGTATTTT.

This clonotype was detected a few times. V is TRBV7-9 and J is TRBJ2-5, with 11 bases aligning to TRBD2. V was clipped by 3 bases and J by 6 bases; unmatched bases: 9. Germline V gene lookup returns CDR1 SEHNR and CDR2 FQNEAQ (reference sequence). This CDR3 comprises 16 residues. The CDR3 is CASSLFVSGRVKTQYF. The CDR3 DNA sequence: TGTGCCAGCAGCTTGTTCGTTAGCGGGAGGGTAAAGACCCAGTACTTC.

The rearrangement joins TRBV12-3 or TRBV12-4 to TRBJ1-5; 7 bases agree with TRBD1. The CDR3 consists of 17 residues. The ends lost 1 base at V and 0 bases at J; junction bases unmatched: 6. The CDR3: CASSLGQGSYSNQPQHF. The CDR3 DNA reads as TGTGCCAGCAGTTTAGGACAGGGCTCATATAGCAATCAGCCCCAGCATTTT.

The J gene is TRBJ1-4, the V gene TRBV27, with D maybe TRBD1 (5 bases). Germline V gene data show CDR1 as MNHEY and CDR2 as SMNVEV (reference sequence). V was clipped by 7 bases and J by 8 bases, with 14 bases between them. The CDR3 totals 13 residues. The CDR3 DNA is TGTGCCAGCAAAGGAGGGGATAGCGAAAAACTGTTTTTT. Protein sequence: CASKGGDSEKLFF. The full variable domain, its missing parts supplied by reference TRBV27 and TRBJ1-4, is EAQVTQNPRYLITVTGKKLTVTCSQNMNHEYMSWYRQDPGLGLRQIYYSMNVEVTDKGDVPEGYKVSRKEKRNFPLILESPSPNQTSLYFCASKGGDSEKLFFGSGTQLSVL.

In this sample, this clonotype turned up many times. CDR3 protein: CASSLTGGGNQPQHF. In nucleotides, the CDR3 is TGTGCCAGCAGCTTAACGGGGGGTGGCAATCAGCCCCAGCATTTT. The genes are TRBV7-8 and TRBJ1-5; the D gene is possibly TRBD1 (5 bases). This CDR3 comprises 15 residues. The V gene's germline CDR1 is SGHVS and CDR2 FQNEAQ. Deletions cut 2 bases from V and 2 bases from J, with 10 bases between.

This clonotype was detected ten times or more. The rearrangement links TRBV6-1 to TRBJ2-7; possibly TRBD2 for D (7 bases). This CDR3 comprises 12 residues. The germline V and J ends were trimmed by 5 bases and 6 bases, with 11 bases remaining between them. Germline-derived CDR1 and CDR2 are MNHNS and SASEGT. CDR3 in amino acids: CASSYAGAEQYF. The CDR3 nucleotides read TGTGCCAGCAGTTACGCGGGGGCCGAGCAGTACTTC.

This clonotype has a count of ten or more. The gene calls are TRBV5-1 and TRBJ2-3, with TRBD1 as a possible D gene (6 bases). The CDR3 contains 11 residues. V shed 6 bases and J shed 4 bases, with 6 bases lying between them. Germline loops: CDR1 SGHRS, CDR2 YFSETQ. The CDR3 nucleotides read TGCGCCAGCACAGGGGCAGATACGCAGTATTTT. It yields the protein CASTGADTQYF.

In this sample, this clonotype turned up a few times. The rearrangement links TRBV5-1 to TRBJ2-1; D uncertain. Germline CDR1 and CDR2: SGHRS and YFSETQ. This CDR3 has 12 amino acids. Trimming left V 2 bases short and J 5 bases short, with 5 bases between. CDR3 sequence (DNA): TGCGCCAGCAGCTTTTCAGACAATGAGCAGTTCTTC. It codes for CASSFSDNEQFF. Full variable domain (remainder filled in from reference TRBV5-1 and TRBJ2-1): KAGVTQTPRYLIKTRGQQVTLSCSPISGHRSVSWYQQTPGQGLQFLFEYFSETQRNKGNFPGRFSGRQFSNSRSEMNVSTLELGDSALYLCASSFSDNEQFFGPGTRLTVL.

There are many counts of this clonotype. The CDR3 reads CASSQDLSEQETQYF. CDR3 sequence (DNA): TGTGCCAGCAGCCAAGATCTGAGCGAGCAAGAGACCCAGTACTTC. The chain recombines TRBV3-1 with TRBJ2-5, with D unclear. Trimming took 0 bases from V and 2 from J, leaving 10 bases between them. The germline gives CDR1 LGHDT, CDR2 YNNKEL (reference sequence). This CDR3 region has 15 residues.

There are a few counts of this clonotype. V is TRBV5-1 and J is TRBJ2-7, with TRBD2 matching over 11 bases. This CDR3 contains 16 residues. Germline V gene lookup returns CDR1 SGHRS and CDR2 YFSETQ. V was pared by 0 bases and J by 7 bases, with 9 bases of the junction left unmatched. The CDR3 DNA follows: TGCGCCAGCAGCTTGGGAGGACTAGCGGGTCCTGAGGAGCAGTACTTC. Translated, it gives CASSLGGLAGPEEQYF.

The V call is TRBV7-6, the J call TRBJ2-7; D remains ambiguous. The CDR3 contains 13 residues. V was clipped by 1 base and J by 4 bases, with 8 bases between them. Per the germline V gene, CDR1 is SGHVS and CDR2 is FNYEAQ. The CDR3 DNA reads TGTGCCAGCAGCTTAGATTACGGGTACGAGCAGTACTTC. Its translation: CASSLDYGYEQYF.